The 20 T cell receptor beta chains reported below all come from one sample, sequenced in a study of shared clonotypes between healthy human individuals. Repertoires were generated with immunoSEQ multiplex PCR, while TCRdb's copy carries only in-frame clones and drops some. The repertoire has fewer than 550,000 clones, almost 80% of them found once; the top ten carry approximately 12%. Sequenced: PBMCs. The source is a woman in her thirties or forties in good health. Some clones in this sample may be carry-over from other donors' samples.

J is TRBJ2-2 and V is TRBV6-4, with TRBD1 as a possible D gene (5 bases). Trimming stripped 3 bases from V and 5 bases from J, with 16 bases between. The CDR3 has 16 residues. Germline V gene lookup returns CDR1 MRHNA and CDR2 SNTAGT. The CDR3 is CASSEGGAEITGELFF. CDR3 DNA sequence: TGTGCCAGCAGTGAAGGTGGGGCAGAAATTACCGGGGAGCTGTTTTTT.

V gene TRBV5-1 combines with J gene TRBJ2-3; D possibly corresponds to TRBD2 (5 bases). There are 16 residues in the CDR3. V lost 4 bases and J lost 0, with 15 bases in between. Germline CDR1 SGHRS, CDR2 YFSETQ. CDR3 coding DNA: TGCGCCAGCAGCCCCCTGGGAGTGGCAAGCACAGATACGCAGTATTTT. Translating gives CASSPLGVASTDTQYF.

The chain links TRBV5-5 to TRBJ2-7; D remains unclear. Trimming left V 4 bases short and J 2 bases short, with 16 bases between. The CDR3 is 15 residues long. Germline-derived CDR1 and CDR2 are SGHKS and YYEKEE (reference sequence). CDR3 in DNA: TGTGCCAGCAGCGCCGCCTTCCAGTCACCCTACGAGCAGTACTTC. Translated, it gives CASSAAFQSPYEQYF.

The V call is TRBV15, the J call TRBJ1-6, with D possibly being TRBD1 (6 bases). V was pared by 3 bases and J by 7 bases, with 13 bases between. The germline V gene encodes CDR1 LNHNV and CDR2 YYDKDF (reference sequence). The CDR3 is 15 amino acids. The CDR3 protein is CATSSSRGGNSPLHF. CDR3 DNA sequence: TGTGCCACCAGCAGCTCCAGGGGCGGGAATTCACCCCTCCACTTT.

V and J are TRBV28 and TRBJ2-7; 7 bases are a match to TRBD2. Germline-derived CDR1 and CDR2 are MDHEN and SYDVKM. The V and J ends lost 2 bases and 7 bases, in that order; junction bases with no gene match: 8. The length of the CDR3 is 14 residues. CDR3 region: CASSLPAQGGEQYF. CDR3 DNA: TGTGCCAGCAGTTTACCCGCCCAGGGAGGGGAGCAGTACTTC.

The chain has TRBV28 and TRBJ1-2, with 9 nucleotides matching TRBD1. There are 17 residues in the CDR3. The ends lost 4 bases at V and 4 bases at J; junction bases unmatched: 13. Germline V gives CDR1 MDHEN, CDR2 SYDVKM. The CDR3 DNA reads TGTGCCAGCAGTTCACCTCCCGGGACAGGGACGTCCTATGGCTACACCTTC. It is translated as CASSSPPGTGTSYGYTF.

The J gene is TRBJ2-7, the V gene TRBV10-1; possible D gene TRBD2, 5 bases. Between the trimmed V and J ends, which lost 3 bases and 2 bases, there was a span of 8 bases. Germline CDR1 reads WNHNN; CDR2 reads SYGVQD (reference sequence). This CDR3 is built from 13 residues. CDR3 protein: CASSDPSPYEQYF. In nucleotides, the CDR3 is TGCGCCAGCAGTGACCCTAGCCCCTACGAGCAGTACTTC.

V usage is TRBV30 and J usage is TRBJ2-3, with D possibly called TRBD1 or TRBD2 (8 bases each). The CDR3 has 15 amino acids. CDR1 is GTSNPN and CDR2 is SVGIG in the germline V gene (reference sequence). The V gene lost 8 bases and the J gene lost 13 bases, with 31 bases spanning the gap. DNA for the CDR3: TGTGCCGGGGGGAGGGACAGGCCGTTAGCGGGACCGGAGTATTTT. It specifies CAGGRDRPLAGPEYF. Complete variable domain (other parts from reference TRBV30 and TRBJ2-3): SQTIHQWPATLVQPVGSPLSLECTVEGTSNPNLYWYRQAAGRGLQLLFYSVGIGQISSEVPQNLSASRPQDRQFILSSKKLLLSDSGFYLCAGGRDRPLAGPEYFGPGTRLTVL.

This chain uses TRBV29-1 with TRBJ2-6; D perhaps matches TRBD1 (6 bases). The V gene's germline CDR1 is SQVTM and CDR2 ANQGSEA. Trimming cost V 3 bases and J 4 bases, with 13 bases left between them. This CDR3 is built from 15 residues. DNA of the CDR3: TGCAGCGTTGACATACCGGGACACGGGGCCAACGTCCTGACTTTC. It translates to CSVDIPGHGANVLTF.

The CDR3: CASSQQPPGGPHNEQFF. The CDR3 coding sequence is TGCGCCAGCAGCCAGCAACCTCCGGGAGGGCCCCACAATGAGCAGTTCTTC. V usage is TRBV4-3 and J usage is TRBJ2-1; 8 bases fit TRBD2. In germline, CDR1 is LGHNA, CDR2 YSLEER. The ends lost 3 bases at V and 5 bases at J; junction bases unmatched: 12. CDR3 size: 17 residues.

The chain couples TRBV5-1 to TRBJ2-7, with a possible D match to TRBD1 (6 bases). The germline V and J ends were trimmed by 2 bases and 6 bases, with 12 bases remaining between them. The CDR3 totals 13 residues. Germline V CDR1 and CDR2: SGHRS, YFSETQ. CDR3 region: CASSLGGVPEQYF. Here the CDR3 DNA reads TGCGCCAGCAGCTTAGGGGGAGTCCCCGAGCAGTACTTC.

V is TRBV11-1 and J is TRBJ2-1, with 8 nucleotides matching TRBD2. Per the germline V gene, CDR1 is SGHAT and CDR2 is FQDESV (reference sequence). Trimming removed 4 bases from V and 7 bases from J; junction bases left unmatched: 12. This CDR3 contains 16 residues. The CDR3 nucleotides read TGTGCCAGCAGCTCCTGGGGTAGCGGGAAAACGAATGAGCAGTTCTTC. Protein: CASSSWGSGKTNEQFF.

The chain combines TRBV29-1 with TRBJ2-5, with D perhaps TRBD2 (6 bases). V was shortened by 7 bases and J by 2 bases, with 17 bases between the two germline ends. The germline V gene has CDR1 SQVTM and CDR2 ANQGSEA. This CDR3 has 14 amino acids. CDR3 loop: CSARRGFGQETQYF. CDR3 bases: TGCAGCGCCCGGAGGGGTTTCGGGCAAGAGACCCAGTACTTC. The full variable domain, its missing parts supplied by reference TRBV29-1 and TRBJ2-5, is SAVISQKPSRDICQRGTSLTIQCQVDSQVTMMFWYRQQPGQSLTLIATANQGSEATYESGFVIDKFPISRPNLTFSTLTVSNMSPEDSSIYLCSARRGFGQETQYFGPGTRLLVL.

A note on this clone: A read error is likely, as this CDR3 ends without the conserved phenylalanine or tryptophan. The chain joins TRBV11-2 to TRBJ2-7, with 8 bases aligning to TRBD2. Germline V gene data show CDR1 as SGHAT and CDR2 as FQNNGV. The length of the CDR3 is 15 residues. Unmatched junction bases numbered 7, after V lost 5 bases and J lost 1 base. The CDR3 reads CASSARLAQSYEQYS. CDR3 nucleotide sequence: TGTGCCAGCAGCGCACGACTAGCGCAGTCCTACGAGCAGTACTCC.

This sequence joins TRBV10-3 and TRBJ1-1, with D perhaps TRBD1 (6 bases). V lost 6 bases, J lost 4 bases, and 15 bases lay in between. In germline, CDR1 is ENHRY, CDR2 SYGVKD. This CDR3 comprises 14 residues. CDR3 residues: CAIRQGQISTEAFF. The CDR3 nucleotides read TGTGCCATCAGACAGGGCCAAATCAGCACTGAAGCTTTCTTT.

CDR3 amino acids: CASSFTTISTSRANVLTF. CDR3 in DNA: TGTGCCAGCAGCTTTACAACGATCTCGACAAGTCGGGCCAACGTCCTGACTTTC. The gene calls are TRBV11-3 and TRBJ2-6, with D unresolved. Trimming removed 3 bases at V and 5 bases at J, with 20 bases between. CDR1 and CDR2 (germline): SGHNT, YENEEA. The CDR3 totals 18 residues.

This chain connects TRBV18 to TRBJ2-7, with a tentative D call TRBD1 (6 bases). The V end lost 2 bases, the J end lost 5 bases, and 16 bases lay between the germline ends. The V gene's germline CDR1 is KGHSH and CDR2 LQKENI. CDR3 size: 15 residues. The CDR3 DNA follows: TGTGCCAGCTCACCAGGGACAAGCCCTGATGACGAGCAGTACTTC. Protein sequence: CASSPGTSPDDEQYF.

This chain connects TRBV6-6 to TRBJ2-3; D ambiguous. Between the trimmed V and J ends, which lost 2 bases and 6 bases, there was a span of 6 bases. Per germline, CDR1 MNHNY and CDR2 SVGAGI (reference sequence). This CDR3 is built from 12 residues. DNA for the CDR3: TGTGCCAGCAGTTACAGGGCTGATACGCAGTATTTT. Its translation is CASSYRADTQYF.

This clone was counted between two and nine times. CDR3 region: CASSSSGRAWNEQFF. The CDR3 DNA reads TGTGCCAGCAGCTCTAGCGGGAGGGCTTGGAATGAGCAGTTCTTC. The chain couples TRBV7-9 to TRBJ2-1; TRBD2 agrees at 12 bases. The V and J ends lost 4 bases and 7 bases, in that order; junction bases with no gene match: 5. Germline V gives CDR1 SEHNR, CDR2 FQNEAQ (reference sequence). The CDR3 consists of 15 residues.

This clone has ten or more counts. V usage is TRBV7-9 and J usage is TRBJ2-1; D not resolved. Germline CDR1 SEHNR, CDR2 FQNEAQ (reference sequence). V was pared by 5 bases and J by 6 bases, with 8 bases between. This CDR3 has 12 residues. The CDR3 loop is CASSPNFNEQFF. The CDR3 DNA is TGTGCCAGCAGCCCCAACTTCAATGAGCAGTTCTTC.